This is a list of T cell receptor beta chains from one sample in a study of control samples from healthy donors and cancer patients. Here immunoSEQ multiplex PCR was the method, and the copy in TCRdb shows in-frame clones only, minus some. The sample carries about 150,000 clones, about 94% recorded once. Sample: blood. Every receptor here comes from a man aged 50 or older in good health. The conserved cysteine and the conserved F or W are not part of the CDR3 here. Each record gives: J gene, V gene, CDR3 protein.

TRBJ1-6 TRBV27 ASRRAGALISNSPLH
TRBJ1-5 TRBV3-1/TRBV3-2 ASSQAPGTGFPQH
TRBJ1-2 TRBV5-4 ASRNRGELYGYT
TRBJ1-2 TRBV19 ASTPRTGERGYT
TRBJ1-3 TRBV2 ASTFLGAANGNTIY
TRBJ2-2 TRBV12-3/TRBV12-4 ASSLRDVGELF
TRBJ1-5 TRBV11-2 ASSPSGSNQPQH
TRBJ2-4 TRBV5-5 ASSFRQTYTQNIQY
TRBJ2-1 TRBV5-1 ASSLSGGLAANHEQF
TRBJ1-5 TRBV10-2 ASRQGRGQPQH
TRBJ2-1 TRBV25-1 ASSEILTGSEQF
TRBJ2-7 TRBV6-5 ASRKLGEQY
TRBJ2-7 TRBV10-2 ASSETRRTSRHYEQY
TRBJ2-3 TRBV6-2/TRBV6-3 ASSYSSGSTDTQY
TRBJ2-4 TRBV9 ASSVGLASIQY
TRBJ1-2 TRBV5-1 ASSEGQDYGYT
TRBJ1-5 TRBV5-1 ASSPTTGVGQPQH
TRBJ2-1 TRBV19 ASSGAGAVEQF
TRBJ1-5 TRBV10-3 AISRDGLPYSNQPQH
TRBJ2-3 TRBV28 ASIDRGFTDTQY
TRBJ2-5 TRBV4-1 ASSQVGLAGRETQY
TRBJ1-1 TRBV29-1 SVEVSLNTEAF
TRBJ2-1 TRBV27 ASSFRPSAVDYNEQF
TRBJ1-2 TRBV7-9 ASNPGGRKGNYGYT